The 28 T cell receptor beta chains below were found in one sample sequenced in a study of T cells in localized non-small cell lung cancer. The table came from immunoSEQ multiplex PCR; TCRdb's copy has only in-frame clones and leaves some out. In the table there are some 11,000 clones, roughly 90% of which are singletons. This material consisted of peripheral blood, taken before any cancer treatment. The source of these receptors is a male donor older than 55 with stage III lung adenocarcinoma.

V gene TRBV6-6 combines with J gene TRBJ1-2; the D is unclear. The CDR3 runs 14 residues. V was pared by 1 base and J by 0 bases, with 6 bases between. Germline loops: CDR1 MNHNY, CDR2 SVGAGI (reference sequence). The DNA for the CDR3 is TGTGCCAGCAGTTACTTGGCTTCTAACTATGGCTACACCTTC. Translating it yields CASSYLASNYGYTF.

This clone was seen once. The chain couples TRBV21-1 to TRBJ2-3; the table assigns TRBD2, which was not confirmed against the DNA. TRBV21-1 is given as a pseudogene. The CDR3 totals 17 residues. CDR3 nucleotides: TGTGCCAGCAGCAAAGGACGGGACTCCTCTGGCACAGATACGCAGTATTTT. Its protein is CASSKGRDSSGTDTQYF.

The genes are TRBV5-1 and TRBJ1-3; possible D gene TRBD1, 5 bases. CDR1 and CDR2 (germline): SGHRS, YFSETQ. Trimming pared 0 bases from V and 2 bases from J, leaving 6 bases between. The CDR3 consists of 14 residues. The CDR3 loop is CASSLAQAGNTIYF. The CDR3 region has the DNA TGCGCCAGCAGCTTGGCACAGGCTGGAAACACCATATATTTT.

The chain uses TRBV9 and TRBJ2-3; 7 positions agree with TRBD2. Germline lookup yields CDR1 SGDLS and CDR2 YYNGEE. Unmatched junction bases numbered 8, after V lost 3 bases and J lost 1 base. The length of the CDR3 is 16 residues. The CDR3 DNA reads TGTGCCAGCAGCGGAGCGGGACTGCCCCGCACAGATACGCAGTATTTT. It codes for CASSGAGLPRTDTQYF.

This rearrangement joins TRBV6-5 to TRBJ2-1, with D unclear. CDR3 length: 14 amino acids. Deletions cut 5 bases from V and 7 bases from J, with 15 bases between. In germline, CDR1 is MNHEY, CDR2 SVGAGI. In DNA, the CDR3 is TGTGCCAGCAGTGAGCTCCTTTATGGGAATGAGCAGTTCTTC. Encoded protein: CASSELLYGNEQFF.

This chain joins TRBV5-6 and TRBJ1-4; possibly TRBD1 for D (6 bases). V shed 4 bases and J shed 0 bases, with 13 bases lying between them. CDR1 SGHDT and CDR2 YYEEEE come from the germline V gene. This CDR3 spans 16 amino acids. This CDR3 reads CASSEQGLATNEKLFF. The CDR3 nucleotides read TGTGCCAGCAGCGAACAGGGACTTGCAACTAATGAAAAACTGTTTTTT.

This sequence joins TRBV10-3 and TRBJ1-6; maybe TRBD1 (5 bases). Looked up from germline, CDR1 is ENHRY and CDR2 is SYGVKD. V dropped 10 bases and J dropped 7 bases, with 17 bases sitting between them. This CDR3 comprises 14 residues. The DNA for the CDR3 is TGTGCCACCTCTCAAGGGGCTGAAAATTCACCCCTCCACTTT. Its translation is CATSQGAENSPLHF.

As DNA, the CDR3 is TGCGCCAGCAGCTTGGAGCGGCGGGAGGAGAACACCGGGGAGCTGTTTTTT. This encodes CASSLERREENTGELFF. The chain carries TRBV5-1 and TRBJ2-2; 8 bases map to TRBD2. Germline trimming cut 0 bases from V and 1 base from J; bases unmatched to any gene: 5. Germline lookup yields CDR1 SGHRS and CDR2 YFSETQ. The length of the CDR3 is 17 residues.

The chain carries TRBV11-2 and TRBJ1-6; 10 positions agree with TRBD1. This CDR3 has 17 residues. The germline gives CDR1 SGHAT, CDR2 FQNNGV. V shed 5 bases, J shed 8 bases, and the junction held 12 bases outside the gene matches. The CDR3 spells CASSPPGDRGPYSPLHF. Here the CDR3 DNA reads TGTGCCAGCAGCCCGCCGGGGGACAGGGGCCCATATTCACCCCTCCACTTT.

J is TRBJ2-3 and V is TRBV28; 10 bases line up with TRBD1. With V trimmed by 5 bases and J by 4 bases, 6 bases remained unmatched. Germline V gene data show CDR1 as MDHEN and CDR2 as SYDVKM. This CDR3 spans 15 amino acids. Here the CDR3 DNA reads TGTGCCAGCAGTGGGGCCGGGACAGGGGCAGATACGCAGTATTTT. It translates to CASSGAGTGADTQYF.

The chain employs TRBV5-8 and TRBJ2-7; 10 positions agree with TRBD1. After removal of 4 bases from V and 5 bases from J, the junction contained 6 bases not matched to a gene. Per germline, CDR1 SGHTS and CDR2 YDEGEE. The CDR3 runs to 14 residues. CDR3 coding DNA: TGTGCCAGCAGCATGGGACAGGGGCGTCACGAGCAGTACTTC. Residues: CASSMGQGRHEQYF.

The chain is built from TRBV7-2 and TRBJ2-7; D is undetermined. V lost 4 bases to trimming and J lost 7 bases, with 14 bases between them. The CDR3 sequence is 13 residues long. From germline, CDR1 is SGHTA and CDR2 FQGNSA. The CDR3 reads CASSSRGVREQYF. The CDR3 DNA is TGTGCCAGCAGCTCTCGTGGGGTGCGAGAGCAGTACTTC.

This clone was observed a single time. The gene calls are TRBV7-3 and TRBJ2-5; the D call may be TRBD1 or TRBD2 (5 bases each). Trimming removed 0 bases at V and 1 base at J, with 12 bases between. The CDR3 extends over 16 amino acids. Germline V gene data show CDR1 as SGHTA and CDR2 as FQGTGA. CDR3 sequence: CASSLTGRQSQETQYF. CDR3 nucleotides: TGTGCCAGCAGCTTAACGGGACGCCAAAGCCAAGAGACCCAGTACTTC.

This sequence joins TRBV6-5 and TRBJ2-7, with 7 bases matching TRBD1. The CDR3 has 15 amino acids. Looked up from germline, CDR1 is MNHEY and CDR2 is SVGAGI. With V trimmed by 2 bases and J by 3 bases, 7 bases remained unmatched. CDR3 loop: CASSYTTGPLYEQYF. In DNA, the CDR3 is TGTGCCAGCAGTTACACGACAGGGCCCCTCTACGAGCAGTACTTC.

This chain links TRBV19 with TRBJ1-2, with D possibly TRBD1 on 6 matching bases. CDR1 is LNHDA, CDR2 SQIVND, per germline (reference sequence). Trimming stripped 3 bases from V and 7 bases from J, with 12 bases between. The CDR3 is 13 amino acids. The CDR3 DNA follows: TGTGCCAGTAGTATTCAGGGGAAACGTGGCTACACCTTC. It specifies CASSIQGKRGYTF.

The chain joins TRBV7-9 to TRBJ2-7, with D possibly being TRBD1 (6 bases). This CDR3 has 14 amino acids. V lost 5 bases and J lost 5, with 16 bases in between. The germline gives CDR1 SEHNR, CDR2 FQNEAQ (reference sequence). The CDR3 is CASSPAGAMDEQYF. As DNA, the CDR3 is TGTGCCAGCAGCCCCGCAGGGGCCATGGACGAGCAGTACTTC.

The chain is built from TRBV5-1 and TRBJ2-1; D not certain. Trimming left V 7 bases short and J 1 base short, with 15 bases between. This CDR3 region has 15 residues. Germline V lookup: CDR1 SGHRS, CDR2 YFSETQ. The CDR3 DNA follows: TGCGCCAGCTGCGACCGAAAATCTTCCTACAATGAGCAGTTCTTC. This sequence encodes CASCDRKSSYNEQFF.

The CDR3 loop reads CASIARLAGGREQFF. DNA of the CDR3: TGTGCCAGCATTGCTCGGCTAGCGGGAGGAAGAGAGCAGTTCTTC. The J gene is TRBJ2-1, the V gene TRBV28; TRBD2 agrees at 11 bases. Germline CDR1 MDHEN, CDR2 SYDVKM. The trim removed 7 bases at V and 10 bases at J, leaving 12 bases unmatched. CDR3 length equals 15 residues.

The V call is TRBV10-2, the J call TRBJ1-5; D may be TRBD1 (6 bases). Germline V CDR1 and CDR2: WSHSY, SAAADI. Trimming stripped 5 bases from V and 1 base from J, with 12 bases between. This CDR3 is 15 amino acids long. Here the CDR3 DNA reads TGCGCCAGCAGTTCCGGGCAGGGGAGCAATCAGCCCCAGCATTTT. Its protein is CASSSGQGSNQPQHF.

This rearrangement joins TRBV15 to TRBJ1-1; the match to TRBD1 covers 10 bases. Germline V gene lookup returns CDR1 LNHNV and CDR2 YYDKDF (reference sequence). CDR3 length: 18 residues. Losses at the gene ends were 0 bases for V and 4 bases for J; bases not matched to a gene: 11. The CDR3 region is CATSREGTTGGTSTEAFF. Here the CDR3 DNA reads TGTGCCACCAGCAGAGAGGGGACGACAGGGGGCACAAGCACTGAAGCTTTCTTT.

CDR3 nucleotide sequence: TGTGCCAGCAGCCTAGGGGGGGGGCGCAATCAGCCCCAGCATTTT. Encoded protein: CASSLGGGRNQPQHF. The rearrangement joins TRBV7-9 to TRBJ1-5; D perhaps matches TRBD1 (6 bases). Germline V gene data show CDR1 as SEHNR and CDR2 as FQNEAQ (reference sequence). The length of the CDR3 is 15 residues. V lost 5 bases, J lost 2 bases, and 13 bases lay in between.

This rearrangement joins TRBV30 to TRBJ2-1; no clear D. The V gene lost 2 bases and the J gene lost 2 bases, with 10 bases spanning the gap. The CDR3 sequence is 14 residues long. CDR1 is GTSNPN and CDR2 is SVGIG in the germline V gene (reference sequence). CDR3 DNA: TGTGCCTGGAGTAAGGGATCAGCCTACAATGAGCAGTTCTTC. It translates to CAWSKGSAYNEQFF. The full variable domain, in which reference TRBV30 and TRBJ2-1 provide the parts outside the CDR3, is SQTIHQWPATLVQPVGSPLSLECTVEGTSNPNLYWYRQAAGRGLQLLFYSVGIGQISSEVPQNLSASRPQDRQFILSSKKLLLSDSGFYLCAWSKGSAYNEQFFGPGTRLTVL.

A single count supports this clone. The chain employs TRBV11-2 and TRBJ2-1, with no clear D. Germline V gene data show CDR1 as SGHAT and CDR2 as FQNNGV. V dropped 4 bases and J dropped 4 bases, with 17 bases sitting between them. This CDR3 has 16 amino acids. In DNA, the CDR3 is TGTGCCAGCAGCTCCCTGCTGGGCGGTTGGTACAATGAGCAGTTCTTC. The encoded protein is CASSSLLGGWYNEQFF. Full variable domain (missing parts from reference TRBV11-2 and TRBJ2-1): EAGVAQSPRYKIIEKRQSVAFWCNPISGHATLYWYQQILGQGPKLLIQFQNNGVVDDSQLPKDRFSAERLKGVDSTLKIQPAKLEDSAVYLCASSSLLGGWYNEQFFGPGTRLTVL.

The V call is TRBV5-4, the J call TRBJ2-5; 7 nucleotides align to TRBD1. The V and J ends lost 4 bases and 1 base, in that order; junction bases with no gene match: 4. The CDR3 is 14 residues long. Germline values: CDR1 SGHNT, CDR2 YYREEE (reference sequence). In nucleotides, the CDR3 is TGTGCCAGCAGCAGAGACAGGGCCCAAGAGACCCAGTACTTC. Amino acid sequence: CASSRDRAQETQYF.

This sequence joins TRBV29-1 and TRBJ1-2; D unclear. CDR1 and CDR2 (germline): SQVTM, ANQGSEA. The CDR3 loop spans 13 amino acids. With 3 bases removed from V and 8 bases from J, the gap between germline ends came to 16 bases. The CDR3 DNA reads as TGCAGCGTTGATGAGGGTCGTCTTTCGGGCTACACCTTC. This sequence encodes CSVDEGRLSGYTF.

The V and J genes are TRBV18 and TRBJ2-7, with 8 nucleotides matching TRBD1. Trimming cost V 6 bases and J 6 bases; bases outside gene matches: 7. This CDR3 spans 13 amino acids. Per germline, CDR1 KGHSH and CDR2 LQKENI. Here the CDR3 DNA reads TGTGCCAGCTCTCGAGACAGGGGCAGCGAGCAGTACTTC. As protein: CASSRDRGSEQYF.

The chain recombines TRBV5-1 with TRBJ2-7; D may be TRBD1 (6 bases). This CDR3 has 15 amino acids. Trimming pared 0 bases from V and 4 bases from J, leaving 14 bases between. Per the germline V gene, CDR1 is SGHRS and CDR2 is YFSETQ. The CDR3: CASSLVAGVRYEQYF. In nucleotides, the CDR3 is TGCGCCAGCAGCTTGGTGGCAGGGGTAAGGTACGAGCAGTACTTC.

The chain carries TRBV27 and TRBJ1-5; D is ambiguous. From germline, CDR1 is MNHEY and CDR2 SMNVEV (reference sequence). This CDR3 is built from 13 residues. V lost 2 bases to trimming and J lost 3 bases, with 5 bases between them. DNA of the CDR3: TGTGCCAGCAGTTTACTCCCCAATCAGCCCCAGCATTTT. This gives the protein CASSLLPNQPQHF.